The T cell receptor beta chain under discussion was sequenced for a study of Ad26.COV2.S vaccination and SARS-CoV-2 variants. As for treatment: 19 received Ad26.COV2.S at low or high dose, single or two shots; roughly five received placebo; per-sample allocation not given. Sampling was done on day 63 after the first vaccine or placebo injection. On this clone itself: As yet, its antigen is unknown.

TCRdb's copy holds only in-frame clones and misses some; the assay was immunoSEQ multiplex PCR. Of around 340,000 clones listed, 85% to 90% are singletons. Findings and limits, study-wide: Breadth measured for non-spike TCRs was similar across vaccine and placebo recipients. Overall T cell responses may have been underestimated by the analyses of TCR breadth and depth.

Trimming shortened V by 1 base and J by 3 bases, and 12 bases separated the two germline ends. This CDR3 spans 14 amino acids. Looked up from germline, CDR1 is GTSNPN and CDR2 is SVGIG (reference sequence). The chain couples TRBV30 to TRBJ1-1; D perhaps matches TRBD1 (6 bases). The sample in question was peripheral blood, obtained in a trial of Ad26.COV2.S vaccine versus placebo. The clonotype was recovered from a person between 18 and 65 years old who received the Ad26.COV2.S COVID-19 vaccine or a placebo. The CDR3: CAWSDWGGYTEAFF. CDR3 sequence (DNA): TGTGCCTGGAGTGATTGGGGGGGCTACACTGAAGCTTTCTTT.